Shown below are 27 T cell receptor beta chains from a single sample sequenced in a study of blood T cell repertoires in COVID-19 (TCRdb year 2020). Library method: the immunoSEQ multiplex PCR assay. Here the immuneACCESS table is served through TCRdb, limited to in-frame sequences with V and J called. Missing clones are a known gap in these copies; in checked studies unresolved V genes cover under half, and the rest lacks a known reason. The sample profile shows more than 85,000 clones; roughly 91% of them were found once. Around 3.2% of the sample is taken by the ten largest. Sequences were obtained from peripheral blood. The receptor source for this set is a woman in her forties or fifties with acute or convalescent COVID-19.

The rearrangement links TRBV27 to TRBJ2-5; 11 bases are shared with TRBD2. The junction had 5 bases not matched to a gene; V was cut back by 6 bases and J by 5 bases. Per the germline V gene, CDR1 is MNHEY and CDR2 is SMNVEV (reference sequence). The CDR3 consists of 14 residues. The DNA of the CDR3 is TGTGCCAGCAGACTAGCGGGAGCCGGGGAGACCCAGTACTTC. Encoded protein: CASRLAGAGETQYF.

The rearrangement links TRBV3-1 (or the pseudogene TRBV3-2) to TRBJ2-1; D might be TRBD2 (5 bases). CDR1 and CDR2 (germline): LGHDT, YNNKEL (reference sequence). The CDR3 is 15 residues long. Trimming removed 1 base from V and 8 bases from J, with 15 bases in between. CDR3 region: CASSQVRASSHEQFF. CDR3 DNA sequence: TGTGCCAGCAGCCAAGTTAGGGCTAGCTCCCATGAGCAGTTCTTC.

The chain links TRBV5-1 to TRBJ2-1, with a weak D call TRBD2 (6 bases). Trimming took 3 bases from V and 6 from J, leaving 22 bases between them. Germline V gene sequence: CDR1 SGHRS, CDR2 YFSETQ. The length of the CDR3 is 17 residues. Here the CDR3 DNA reads TGCGCCAGCAGCTGGCCCGTGGGGGGAGTTAGGGTCAATGAGCAGTTCTTC. It encodes CASSWPVGGVRVNEQFF.

V usage is TRBV6-6 and J usage is TRBJ1-5, with D possibly TRBD1 on 6 matching bases. V was cut by 6 bases and J by 5 bases, with 11 bases left in between. Germline V gene lookup returns CDR1 MNHNY and CDR2 SVGAGI (reference sequence). The CDR3 contains 13 residues. The chain's CDR3 is CASSGGGDQPQHF. The CDR3 region has the DNA TGTGCCAGCAGCGGAGGGGGGGATCAGCCCCAGCATTTT.

V usage is TRBV6-5 and J usage is TRBJ1-6, with D tentatively TRBD1 (5 bases). The CDR3 has 14 residues. Germline assignment: CDR1 MNHEY and CDR2 SVGAGI. V dropped 4 bases and J dropped 7 bases, with 11 bases sitting between them. In nucleotides, the CDR3 is TGTGCCAGCAGTTTGCGGGGGGAGAATTCACCCCTCCACTTT. It specifies CASSLRGENSPLHF.

The chain links TRBV24-1 to TRBJ2-1; 7 bases line up with TRBD2. The length of the CDR3 is 12 residues. After removal of 9 bases from V and 7 bases from J, the junction contained 5 bases not matched to a gene. Germline loops: CDR1 KGHDR, CDR2 SFDVKD. This CDR3 is CATGREKNEQFF. CDR3 DNA sequence: TGTGCCACCGGGCGGGAGAAGAATGAGCAGTTCTTC.

V usage is TRBV28 and J usage is TRBJ1-1; 8 bases agree with TRBD1. Germline values: CDR1 MDHEN, CDR2 SYDVKM. The CDR3 is 16 amino acids. V was pared by 6 bases and J by 8 bases, with 17 bases of the junction left unmatched. CDR3 amino acids: CASSSGGRGSAKEAFF. The CDR3 DNA sequence: TGTGCCAGCAGCTCAGGGGGCCGCGGTTCCGCTAAAGAAGCTTTCTTT.

This chain links TRBV5-8 with TRBJ2-3; TRBD2 is a possible D gene (7 bases). The germline gives CDR1 SGHTS, CDR2 YDEGEE. The CDR3 runs 14 residues. V lost 0 bases, J lost 4 bases, and 9 bases lay in between. The CDR3 region has the DNA TGTGCCAGCAGCTTGGCGGGGGGCGCAGATACGCAGTATTTT. Its protein is CASSLAGGADTQYF.

The J gene is TRBJ2-5, the V gene TRBV24-1, with 10 nucleotides matching TRBD2. Germline V CDR1 and CDR2: KGHDR, SFDVKD. The CDR3 consists of 15 residues. Trimming cost V 9 bases and J 5 bases; bases outside gene matches: 11. CDR3 coding DNA: TGTGCCACCCGAGCGGGAGGGCCATTCAGTGAGACCCAGTACTTC. This translates into CATRAGGPFSETQYF.

The rearrangement uses TRBV27 and TRBJ2-2, with TRBD1 matching 8 bases. This CDR3 is built from 15 residues. The junction had 7 bases not matched to a gene; V was cut back by 3 bases and J by 7 bases. Germline V lookup: CDR1 MNHEY, CDR2 SMNVEV (reference sequence). The CDR3: CASSFWDRFGGELFF. As DNA, the CDR3 is TGTGCCAGCAGTTTCTGGGACAGGTTCGGCGGGGAGCTGTTTTTT.

CDR3 sequence (DNA): TGTGCCAGCTCACTACTAGCGGGAGTAAATGAGCAGTTCTTC. Encoded protein: CASSLLAGVNEQFF. V is TRBV6-5 and J is TRBJ2-1; 11 bases map to TRBD2. V lost 8 bases and J lost 7; bases outside the gene matches: 7. The CDR3 length is 14 residues. CDR1 MNHEY and CDR2 SVGAGI come from the germline V gene.

This sequence joins TRBV15 and TRBJ1-2; no definite D call. Germline loops: CDR1 LNHNV, CDR2 YYDKDF (reference sequence). The V gene lost 0 bases and the J gene lost 0 bases, with 11 bases spanning the gap. The length of the CDR3 is 16 residues. CDR3 DNA sequence: TGTGCCACCAGCAGAGATGCCGGGATAGCTAACTATGGCTACACCTTC. Its protein is CATSRDAGIANYGYTF.

This clone has a handful of counts. The chain carries TRBV10-2 and TRBJ1-5, with D tentatively TRBD1 (6 bases). V lost 7 bases and J lost 5, with 21 bases in between. The CDR3 is 16 amino acids. Germline V gene data show CDR1 as WSHSY and CDR2 as SAAADI. Here the CDR3 reads CASMKTGLQLDQPQHF. The CDR3 DNA reads as TGCGCCAGCATGAAGACAGGCCTCCAACTAGATCAGCCCCAGCATTTT.

This clone has just one count. This rearrangement joins TRBV3-1 (or the pseudogene TRBV3-2) to TRBJ2-1; 7 bases agree with TRBD2. The V segment lost 0 bases and the J segment 12 bases; nucleotides outside the gene matches: 11. CDR1 and CDR2 (germline): LGHDT, YNNKEL (reference sequence). CDR3 length: 15 amino acids. This CDR3 reads CASSQDSSGVFWQFF. CDR3 DNA: TGTGCCAGCAGCCAAGATTCTAGCGGCGTGTTTTGGCAGTTCTTC.

CDR3 amino acids: CASSRATSGAGDTQYF. CDR3 DNA: TGCGCCAGCAGCAGGGCGACTAGCGGGGCGGGTGATACGCAGTATTTT. This sequence joins TRBV5-1 and TRBJ2-3, with 11 nucleotides matching TRBD2. Per germline, CDR1 SGHRS and CDR2 YFSETQ. Trimming removed 4 bases from V and 6 bases from J; junction bases left unmatched: 10. The CDR3 is made up of 16 amino acids.

This rearrangement joins TRBV27 to TRBJ2-4, with 10 bases aligning to TRBD1. After removal of 3 bases from V and 9 bases from J, the junction contained 5 bases not matched to a gene. Germline V gives CDR1 MNHEY, CDR2 SMNVEV (reference sequence). The CDR3 extends over 14 amino acids. CDR3 in DNA: TGTGCCAGCAGTTTTTGGGACAGGGGTGGCATTCAGTACTTC. Its translation is CASSFWDRGGIQYF.

J is TRBJ2-1 and V is TRBV28, with unresolved D. The V end was cut by 0 bases, the J end by 6 bases, with 9 bases between. Germline CDR1 and CDR2: MDHEN and SYDVKM. CDR3 length: 14 amino acids. The CDR3 DNA reads as TGTGCCAGCAGTTTATGGGGCAGCTTCAATGAGCAGTTCTTC. This translates into CASSLWGSFNEQFF.

The chain couples TRBV6-5 to TRBJ2-7; D remains ambiguous. V was pared by 2 bases and J by 0 bases, with 5 bases between. This CDR3 has 13 amino acids. The germline V gene has CDR1 MNHEY and CDR2 SVGAGI. The CDR3 spells CASSYRSSYEQYF. The CDR3 DNA follows: TGTGCCAGCAGTTACCGGAGCTCCTACGAGCAGTACTTC.

J is TRBJ1-6 and V is TRBV3-1 (or the pseudogene TRBV3-2), with TRBD1 matching 7 bases. Germline CDR1 is LGHDT and CDR2 is YNNKEL (reference sequence). This CDR3 spans 16 amino acids. The V segment lost 1 base and the J segment 5 bases; nucleotides outside the gene matches: 5. The CDR3 DNA is TGTGCCAGCAGCCAAGCGGGTACAGGGGATAATTCACCCCTCCACTTT. Protein: CASSQAGTGDNSPLHF.

As for this clone: Germline is not matched at one junction end, which may reflect a read error. CDR3 bases: TGTGCCAGCGCCCGACAAACAAAGGGACTAGCGGACAACTTC. This encodes CASARQTKGLADNF. V and J are TRBV3-1 (or the pseudogene TRBV3-2) and TRBJ2-5, with TRBD2 matching over 11 bases. Germline CDR1 and CDR2: LGHDT and YNNKEL (reference sequence). The CDR3 length is 14 residues.

The chain recombines TRBV2 with TRBJ2-7; the D is unclear. CDR1 SNHLY and CDR2 FYNNEI come from the germline V gene. CDR3 length: 11 amino acids. Trimming pared 6 bases from V and 2 bases from J, leaving 5 bases between. CDR3 residues: CASREAYEQYF. The CDR3 region has the DNA TGTGCCAGCAGAGAGGCCTACGAGCAGTACTTC.

DNA of the CDR3: TGTGCCAGCAGCCAACGGGTGGTCACAGATACGCAGTATTTT. Amino acid sequence: CASSQRVVTDTQYF. The chain carries TRBV11-2 and TRBJ2-3; no definite D call. The CDR3 contains 14 residues. The germline gives CDR1 SGHAT, CDR2 FQNNGV. The V end was cut by 5 bases, the J end by 2 bases, with 11 bases between.

The chain carries TRBV5-1 and TRBJ2-2, with 9 bases fitting TRBD1. Germline CDR1 reads SGHRS; CDR2 reads YFSETQ. The CDR3 covers 12 residues. The V gene end was trimmed by 8 bases and the J gene end by 6 bases; junction bases not matched to a gene: 2. The DNA for the CDR3 is TGCGCCAGTGGACAGGGGTCCGGGGAGCTGTTTTTT. This sequence encodes CASGQGSGELFF.

The J gene is TRBJ2-2, the V gene TRBV5-1, with a weak D call TRBD1 (5 bases). CDR3 length: 16 amino acids. V was shortened by 0 bases and J by 1 base, with 10 bases between the two germline ends. From germline, CDR1 is SGHRS and CDR2 YFSETQ. The CDR3 DNA sequence: TGCGCCAGCAGCTTGGAGGCGACAGTGAACACCGGGGAGCTGTTTTTT. The encoded protein is CASSLEATVNTGELFF.

V and J are TRBV5-1 and TRBJ2-7, with D possibly matching TRBD1 (6 bases). CDR1 and CDR2 from the germline V gene are SGHRS and YFSETQ. The ends were cut back, 4 bases at V and 0 bases at J, with 14 bases in the middle. This CDR3 region has 15 residues. The CDR3 DNA follows: TGCGCCAGCAGCAAGAGACAGGTTAGCTCCTACGAGCAGTACTTC. Translated: CASSKRQVSSYEQYF.

The V gene is TRBV19, the J gene TRBJ1-2; TRBD1 agrees at 8 bases. Germline CDR1 LNHDA, CDR2 SQIVND (reference sequence). This CDR3 contains 12 residues. V lost 7 bases, J lost 4 bases, and 2 bases stayed unmatched. The CDR3 DNA follows: TGTGCCAGTACGGACAGGGCCTATGGCTACACCTTC. As protein: CASTDRAYGYTF.

This clone has a handful of counts. V usage is TRBV24-1 and J usage is TRBJ2-3; D may be TRBD1 (6 bases). This CDR3 has 15 residues. From germline, CDR1 is KGHDR and CDR2 SFDVKD. V was shortened by 3 bases and J by 0 bases, with 9 bases between the two germline ends. The CDR3 spells CATSDLTGSTDTQYF. In nucleotides, the CDR3 is TGTGCCACCAGTGATCTGACAGGTAGCACAGATACGCAGTATTTT.